This T cell receptor beta chain was sequenced for a study of CXCR3-negative and CXCR3-positive naive CD8 T cells. Study-level results: CXCR3-positive naive cells had more hydrophobic TRB CDR3s than CXCR3-negative naive cells. Sequencing showed both naive subsets with comparably high diversity, and memory CD8+ cells much lower. Naive CXCR3-negative and CXCR3-positive cells had similar TRBV-TRBJ usage; memory differed.

As concerns this clonotype: What it binds is unknown.

5' RACE with UMI labels generated the TRB cDNA libraries. TCRdb re-called the 5' RACE reads and catalogs CDR3 proteins one per entry, DNA excluded. The specimen's table records approximately 120,000 distinct CDR3 sequences. Definition of naive CD8+ T cells rested on a CD45RO-CCR7+CD27+CD95- profile. The CDR3 has 15 amino acids. CDR1 is SQVTM, CDR2 ANQGSEA, per germline. The sequenced sample was naive CXCR3+ CD8+ T cells from blood. Subset in this sample: CD45RO-CCR7+CD27+CD95- naive CD8+ T cells expressing CXCR3 (TNR3+). This receptor was identified in a human donor in good health. Some clones in this sample may be carry-over from other donors' samples. The chain joins TRBV29-1 to TRBJ2-3; TCRdb's D gene call, TRBD2, goes unchecked for lack of DNA. CDR3 protein: CSVEGSLAGADTQYF.